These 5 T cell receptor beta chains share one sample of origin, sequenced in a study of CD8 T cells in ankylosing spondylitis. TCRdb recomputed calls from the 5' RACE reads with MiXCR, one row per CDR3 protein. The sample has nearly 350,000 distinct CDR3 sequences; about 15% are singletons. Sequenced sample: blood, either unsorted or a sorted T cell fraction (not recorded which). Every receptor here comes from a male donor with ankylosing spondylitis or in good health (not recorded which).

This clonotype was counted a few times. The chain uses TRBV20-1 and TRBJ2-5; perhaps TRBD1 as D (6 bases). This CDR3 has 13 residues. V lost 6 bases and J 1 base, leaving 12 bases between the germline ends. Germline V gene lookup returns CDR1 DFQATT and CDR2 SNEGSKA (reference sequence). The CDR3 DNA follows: TGCAGTGCGAAAAGGACAGTCCAAGAGACCCAGTACTTC. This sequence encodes CSAKRTVQETQYF.

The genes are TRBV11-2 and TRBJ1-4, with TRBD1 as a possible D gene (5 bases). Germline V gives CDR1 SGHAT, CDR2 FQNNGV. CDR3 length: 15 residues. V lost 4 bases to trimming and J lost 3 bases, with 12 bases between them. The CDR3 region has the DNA TGTGCCAGCAGCTCCCTGGGAGGGGCTAATGAAAAACTGTTTTTT. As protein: CASSSLGGANEKLFF. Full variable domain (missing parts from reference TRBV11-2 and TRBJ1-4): EAGVAQSPRYKIIEKRQSVAFWCNPISGHATLYWYQQILGQGPKLLIQFQNNGVVDDSQLPKDRFSAERLKGVDSTLKIQPAKLEDSAVYLCASSSLGGANEKLFFGSGTQLSVL.

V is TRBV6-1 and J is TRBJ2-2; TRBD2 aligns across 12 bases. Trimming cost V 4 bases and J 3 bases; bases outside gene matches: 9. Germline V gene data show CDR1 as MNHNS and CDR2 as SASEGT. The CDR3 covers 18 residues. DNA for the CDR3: TGTGCCAGCAGTGGATACGGACTAGCGGGATCCGACACCGGGGAGCTGTTTTTT. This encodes CASSGYGLAGSDTGELFF.

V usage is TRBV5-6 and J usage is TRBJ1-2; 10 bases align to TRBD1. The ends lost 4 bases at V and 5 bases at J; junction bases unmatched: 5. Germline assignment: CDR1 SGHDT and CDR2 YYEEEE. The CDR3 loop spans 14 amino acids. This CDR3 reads CASSRGQGIYGYTF. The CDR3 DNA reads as TGTGCCAGCAGCCGGGGACAGGGGATTTATGGCTACACCTTC.

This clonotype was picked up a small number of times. The CDR3 region is CASSILGSGLANTGELFF. The CDR3 nucleotides are TGTGCCAGTAGTATCCTAGGTAGCGGCCTCGCGAACACCGGGGAGCTGTTTTTT. The chain carries TRBV19 and TRBJ2-2; D may be TRBD2 (6 bases). Trimming pared 3 bases from V and 0 bases from J, leaving 17 bases between. Germline CDR1 reads LNHDA; CDR2 reads SQIVND (reference sequence). The CDR3 totals 18 residues.